These T cell receptor beta chains were read from a single sample in a study of T cell repertoires in cytomegalovirus infection. TCRdb reprocessed the reads via MiXCR and lists one record per CDR3 protein. The sample lists 500,000 to 600,000 distinct CDR3 sequences; approximately 16% were seen once. What was sequenced was CD8+ T cells from PBMCs. The origin of the receptors is a human donor in good health (CMV status not recorded). Some clones in this sample may be carry-over from other donors' samples. CDR3s include the opening cysteine and the closing phenylalanine or tryptophan. The D gene is left open where the match is weak. Some rows mark clone size as missing; the rest say once, few, many or name a class of expanded clone.

DNA | CDR3 | D | J | V | size
TGCGCCAGCAGCCAAGTTGGTCTAGCGTGGGAGACCCAGTACTTC | CASSQVGLAWETQYF | NA | TRBJ2-5 | TRBV4-1 | NA
TGTGCCAGCAGTTACTCTTCCCTAGGCAATCAGCCCCAGCATTTT | CASSYSSLGNQPQHF | NA | TRBJ1-5 | TRBV6-5 | many
TGTGCCAGCAGTGAACAGCGGAGGGCAGAGACCCAGTACTTC | CASSEQRRAETQYF | NA | TRBJ2-5 | TRBV6-1 | many
TGCGCCAGCAGTCAATCATGGAGGCCCGAAGCTTTCTTT | CASSQSWRPEAFF | NA | TRBJ1-1 | TRBV23-1 | few
TGTGCCAGCAGCCTAGGGACACTGAACACTGAAGCTTTCTTT | CASSLGTLNTEAFF | NA | TRBJ1-1 | TRBV7-2 | many
TGTGCCAGTAGTATATGGGGAGGGATTGAAGCTTTCTTT | CASSIWGGIEAFF | NA | TRBJ1-1 | TRBV19 | NA
TGTGCCAGCAGCATCAGTAGCGGGGGCGGCTACGAGCAGTACTTC | CASSISSGGGYEQYF | TRBD2 | TRBJ2-7 | TRBV7-6 | many
TGTGCCAGCGGAGATTCCGGGATGCACCCCTCTGGGGCCAACGTCCTGACTTTC | CASGDSGMHPSGANVLTF | NA | TRBJ2-6 | TRBV11-2 | many
TGTGCCAGCAGCGTAGTAGCTAGCGGGGGAAAAGAGACCCAGTACTTC | CASSVVASGGKETQYF | TRBD2 | TRBJ2-5 | TRBV9 | NA
TGTGCCAGCAGTGCGGGGACAGGGGGAAGAGATACGCAGTATTTT | CASSAGTGGRDTQYF | TRBD1 | TRBJ2-3 | TRBV2 | NA
TGTGCCAGCAGCTTGGTCCTTAGCGGGGTTAGCTCCTACAATGAGCAGTTCTTC | CASSLVLSGVSSYNEQFF | TRBD2 | TRBJ2-1 | TRBV5-5 | few
TGTGCTAGTGGTTTGGCAGTTAACTATGGCTACACCTTC | CASGLAVNYGYTF | NA | TRBJ1-2 | TRBV12-5 | few
TGTGCCAGCAGTTACTCGAGACATAATGAGCAGTTCTTC | CASSYSRHNEQFF | NA | TRBJ2-1 | TRBV6-5 | many
TGTGCCAGTGTACAGGGGATAGTGGTAGCCGAACACCCCGGGGCGAACACCGGGGAGCTGTTTTTT | CASVQGIVVAEHPGANTGELFF | TRBD1 | TRBJ2-2 | TRBV19 | many
TGTGCCAGCAACCGCAGGGGGTCCTACGAGCAGTACTTC | CASNRRGSYEQYF | TRBD1 | TRBJ2-7 | TRBV2 | many
TGTGCCATCAGTGTTAATCCTAGCGGGAGGGCCGTGAATGAGCAGTTCTTC | CAISVNPSGRAVNEQFF | TRBD2 | TRBJ2-1 | TRBV10-3 | many
TGCAGCGTCGAGGGAGCAGCCACAGATACGCAGTATTTT | CSVEGAATDTQYF | NA | TRBJ2-3 | TRBV29-1 | few
TGTGCCAGCAGCCAGTCGGACTACTCCGTCCCCCGGACCCAGTACTTC | CASSQSDYSVPRTQYF | NA | TRBJ2-5 | TRBV4-2 | NA
TGTGCCAGCAGTTTACATGGCTATAACTATGGCTACACCTTC | CASSLHGYNYGYTF | NA | TRBJ1-2 | TRBV27 | few
TGTGCCAGCAGCTCGGACACCTCGTCGAAGACTGAAGCTTTCTTT | CASSSDTSSKTEAFF | NA | TRBJ1-1 | TRBV5-4 | few
TGCGCCAGCAGCCAGCGGCCGGGACAGGGAATCCAAGAGACCCAGTACTTC | CASSQRPGQGIQETQYF | TRBD1 | TRBJ2-5 | TRBV4-1 | NA
TGTGCCAGCAGCGTAGAGGGGAAAAGTAACGAAAAACTGTTTTTT | CASSVEGKSNEKLFF | NA | TRBJ1-4 | TRBV9 | NA
TGTGCCAGCAGCCTGGTATGGTACTCCTACGAGCAGTACTTC | CASSLVWYSYEQYF | NA | TRBJ2-7 | TRBV13 | few
TGTGCCACCAGCCGCCCCGCGGCAGGCCGGGGGACTGAAGCTTTCTTT | CATSRPAAGRGTEAFF | NA | TRBJ1-1 | TRBV15 | NA
TGTGCCAGCAGTGTGGGTGAGGGGACGGGGTACGAGCAGTACTTC | CASSVGEGTGYEQYF | NA | TRBJ2-7 | TRBV28 | NA
TGTGCCAGTAGTATGGCACTAGCGGCCTACAATGAGCAGTTCTTC | CASSMALAAYNEQFF | TRBD2 | TRBJ2-1 | TRBV19 | few
TGTGCCAGTAGTGTAGACTATTGGTACACCGGGGAGCTGTTTTTT | CASSVDYWYTGELFF | NA | TRBJ2-2 | TRBV19 | few
TGTGCCAGCAGTTTTCGTCGGGGGGATAGCAATCAGCCCCAGCATTTT | CASSFRRGDSNQPQHF | NA | TRBJ1-5 | TRBV27 | NA
TGTGCCAGCAGCTCCCGGGCCAACACAGATACGCAGTATTTT | CASSSRANTDTQYF | NA | TRBJ2-3 | TRBV11-1 | many
TGTGCCAGCAGCCACCTCTCCAGGGACCCAATTAACTATGGCTACACCTTC | CASSHLSRDPINYGYTF | NA | TRBJ1-2 | TRBV27 | few
TGTGCCAGCAGTGGGGACAGTGGTGTGGGCATGAACACTGAAGCTTTCTTT | CASSGDSGVGMNTEAFF | TRBD1 | TRBJ1-1 | TRBV6-1 | NA
TGTGCCAGTAGTACCCGGACAGGTTCTGGCTATGGCTACACCTTC | CASSTRTGSGYGYTF | TRBD1 | TRBJ1-2 | TRBV19 | many
TGCGCCAGCAGCCAATCCCCACGAGGATCTGGAAACACCATATATTTT | CASSQSPRGSGNTIYF | NA | TRBJ1-3 | TRBV4-1 | few
TGTGCCAGCAGTGAAGCGGTCAGGTCGCTGGCTGGCTACACCTTC | CASSEAVRSLAGYTF | NA | TRBJ1-2 | TRBV6-1 | many
TGTGCCAGCAGCCAAAGGGACAGACCTTACGAGCAGTACTTC | CASSQRDRPYEQYF | TRBD1 | TRBJ2-7 | TRBV7-9 | many
TGTGCCAGCAGTCCATACCTAAACCCTTCCTACGAGCAGTACTTC | CASSPYLNPSYEQYF | NA | TRBJ2-7 | TRBV27 | many
TGTCCCAGTAGTTCATGGACAGTTAGCAATCAGCCCCAGCATTTT | CPSSSWTVSNQPQHF | NA | TRBJ1-5 | TRBV19 | NA
TGTGCCAGCAGCTTGACCGGGGTGTTCAATCAGCCCCAGCATTTT | CASSLTGVFNQPQHF | NA | TRBJ1-5 | TRBV11-2 | NA
TGCAGTGCCAAGACTAGCGGGGCTGCCTACAATGAGCAGTTCTTC | CSAKTSGAAYNEQFF | TRBD2 | TRBJ2-1 | TRBV20-1 | few